These 15 T cell receptor beta chains came from one sample sequenced in a study of T cell responses to AZD1222 COVID-19 vaccine. Using immunoSEQ multiplex PCR, the repertoire was profiled, and TCRdb retains in-frame clones only, with some absent. The data contain 150,000 to 200,000 clones, 94% of them seen just once; the ten biggest clones take up approximately 0.6%. The sequenced sample was peripheral blood, obtained on day 0 of AZD1222 vaccination. Receptor source: an adult in good health.

The chain is built from TRBV18 and TRBJ2-7, with D tentatively TRBD2 (5 bases). The CDR3 is 15 residues long. Germline V gene lookup returns CDR1 KGHSH and CDR2 LQKENI. V was pared by 3 bases and J by 1 base, with 13 bases between. The CDR3 sequence is CASSPPYPGSYEQYF. CDR3 sequence (DNA): TGTGCCAGCTCACCGCCGTATCCGGGATCCTACGAGCAGTACTTC. Using reference TRBV18 and TRBJ2-7 for the parts outside the CDR3, the full variable domain is NAGVMQNPRHLVRRRGQEARLRCSPMKGHSHVYWYRQLPEEGLKFMVYLQKENIIDESGMPKERFSAEFPKEGPSILRIQQVVRGDSAAYFCASSPPYPGSYEQYFGPGTRLTVT.

The chain links TRBV6-5 to TRBJ2-7, with 10 bases identical to TRBD1. Looked up from germline, CDR1 is MNHEY and CDR2 is SVGAGI. This CDR3 is built from 14 residues. Trimming cost V 11 bases and J 6 bases; bases outside gene matches: 13. CDR3 DNA sequence: TGTGCCGCGGCCGACGGACAGGGGGTTCCCGAGCAGTACTTC. It codes for CAAADGQGVPEQYF.

J is TRBJ2-7 and V is TRBV25-1; D ambiguous. CDR3 size: 11 residues. V was clipped by 6 bases and J by 5 bases, with 8 bases between them. The germline CDR1 and CDR2 sequences are MGHDK and SYGVNS. The CDR3 DNA sequence: TGTGCCAGCAGACTGAATCACGAGCAGTACTTC. Amino acids: CASRLNHEQYF.

This chain joins TRBV19 and TRBJ2-1; TRBD2 is a possible D gene (5 bases). The CDR3 totals 16 residues. Trimming pared 3 bases from V and 4 bases from J, leaving 16 bases between. Germline assignment: CDR1 LNHDA and CDR2 SQIVND (reference sequence). CDR3 coding DNA: TGTGCCAGTAGTATGAGTACGGGGATTCCGTACAATGAGCAGTTCTTC. Its translation is CASSMSTGIPYNEQFF.

The chain joins TRBV28 to TRBJ1-5; D not certain. The CDR3 sequence is 15 residues long. Germline loops: CDR1 MDHEN, CDR2 SYDVKM. The V end was cut by 3 bases, the J end by 1 base, with 10 bases between. The CDR3 sequence is CASSFITESNQPQHF. As DNA, the CDR3 is TGTGCCAGCAGTTTTATAACAGAGAGCAATCAGCCCCAGCATTTT.

Points on this clone: The same CDR3 can be traced to other DNA sequences in this sample. V and J are TRBV6-5 and TRBJ1-5; 7 bases align to TRBD1. This CDR3 is 12 amino acids long. V shed 6 bases and J 7 bases; nucleotides not matched to a gene: 3. Germline lookup yields CDR1 MNHEY and CDR2 SVGAGI. CDR3 nucleotide sequence: TGTGCCAGCAGCCGACAGGGACAGCCCCAGCATTTT. It encodes CASSRQGQPQHF.

The V gene is TRBV28, the J gene TRBJ1-2; TRBD1 matches 7 bases. Germline-derived CDR1 and CDR2 are MDHEN and SYDVKM. J was trimmed by 4 bases and V by 5 bases; bases with no gene match: 4. The CDR3 extends over 13 amino acids. DNA of the CDR3: TGTGCCAGCAGTGCCGGGACAGCCTATGGCTACACCTTC. This sequence encodes CASSAGTAYGYTF.

V gene TRBV29-1 combines with J gene TRBJ2-7; no reliable D call. The germline gives CDR1 SQVTM, CDR2 ANQGSEA. With 6 bases removed from V and 5 bases from J, the gap between germline ends came to 14 bases. The CDR3 has 12 amino acids. CDR3 sequence: CSVLSSFDEQYF. CDR3 sequence (DNA): TGCAGCGTACTGAGCTCGTTTGACGAGCAGTACTTC.

J is TRBJ2-7 and V is TRBV7-2; 12 nucleotides line up with TRBD2. This CDR3 region has 14 residues. V dropped 5 bases and J dropped 5; count of bases not matched to a gene: 4. From germline, CDR1 is SGHTA and CDR2 FQGNSA. This CDR3 reads CASSRGLAGNEQYF. The CDR3 DNA follows: TGTGCCAGCAGCCGCGGACTAGCGGGAAACGAGCAGTACTTC.

The chain has TRBV23-1 and TRBJ1-5, with D possibly matching TRBD1 (6 bases). TRBV23-1 is recorded as an ORF, its role being uncertain. CDR3 length equals 12 residues. Trimming removed 11 bases from V and 11 bases from J, with 19 bases in between. The chain's CDR3 is CAEGGPPVAQHF. The CDR3 bases are TGCGCCGAAGGGGGTCCTCCTGTCGCCCAGCATTTT.

The chain combines TRBV28 with TRBJ2-7; D not certain. This CDR3 region has 13 residues. Germline-derived CDR1 and CDR2 are MDHEN and SYDVKM. V was cut by 2 bases and J by 7 bases, with 12 bases left in between. The CDR3 region has the DNA TGTGCCAGCAGTTTAGGGGTTTCAAGGGAGCAGTACTTC. Translating gives CASSLGVSREQYF.

The genes are TRBV6-1 and TRBJ1-2, with D unclear. Looked up from germline, CDR1 is MNHNS and CDR2 is SASEGT. The ends were cut back, 2 bases at V and 8 bases at J, with 9 bases in the middle. This CDR3 contains 12 residues. CDR3: CASSEPGSGYTF. The CDR3 DNA reads as TGTGCCAGCAGTGAACCAGGTTCGGGCTACACCTTC.

The chain joins TRBV19 to TRBJ1-2, with unresolved D. The CDR3 sequence is 14 residues long. Germline assignment: CDR1 LNHDA and CDR2 SQIVND (reference sequence). Trimming left V 5 bases short and J 6 bases short, with 16 bases between. The CDR3 protein is CASSSRTAINGYTF. The CDR3 DNA is TGTGCCAGTAGTTCCCGGACGGCGATAAATGGCTACACCTTC.

The chain combines TRBV28 with TRBJ1-3; D unclear. The CDR3 is made up of 15 amino acids. CDR1 is MDHEN and CDR2 is SYDVKM in the germline V gene. Trimming removed 3 bases at V and 0 bases at J, with 9 bases between. This CDR3 is CASSFHTPSGNTIYF. CDR3 nucleotide sequence: TGTGCCAGCAGTTTCCATACGCCCTCTGGAAACACCATATATTTT.

V gene TRBV3-1 (or the pseudogene TRBV3-2) combines with J gene TRBJ1-1; D unresolved. The germline V gene encodes CDR1 LGHDT and CDR2 YNNKEL (reference sequence). Trimming took off 3 bases at V and 7 bases at J, with 6 bases between the two ends. This CDR3 comprises 11 residues. CDR3 nucleotides: TGTGCCAGCAGCCACGGCCATGAAGCTTTCTTT. Amino acids: CASSHGHEAFF.